These T cell receptor beta chains were read from a single sample in a study of blood T cell repertoires in COVID-19. Profiled with immunoSEQ multiplex PCR; TCRdb holds only in-frame clones, not every one. Among about 330,000 clones, over 75% were seen once, and the ten largest hold roughly a tenth. What was sequenced was PBMCs or T cells enriched from blood (not recorded which). These receptors were collected from a woman aged 18-30 years who had recovered from COVID-19. The CDR3 runs from the conserved cysteine through the conserved F or W. The D gene is left open where the match is weak. A clone size is listed for some rows: how often the clone was seen (once, few, many), or a class if it is expanded.

TRBJ2-5 - - TRBV4-2 TGTGCCAGCAGCACCGGAGGGGGGAGGGCTGGGGAGACCCAGTACTTC CASSTGGGRAGETQYF
TRBJ1-1 - TRBD1 TRBV18 TGTGCCAGCTCACCGGGACAGGGAATCACTGAAGCTTTCTTT CASSPGQGITEAFF
TRBJ1-1 - - TRBV6-2/TRBV6-3 TGTGCCAGCAGCGGGGGGGGCTACACTGAAGCTTTCTTT CASSGGGYTEAFF
TRBJ1-5 - - TRBV6-6 TGTGCCAGCAGTTACGGGGGGGCTGGCGGTCAGCCCCAGCATTTT CASSYGGAGGQPQHF
TRBJ2-5 - TRBD2 TRBV3-1/TRBV3-2 TGTGCCAGCAGCCATCCAGCGGGGGGGCCGAAGACCCAGTACTTC CASSHPAGGPKTQYF
TRBJ2-3 - - TRBV18 TGTGCCAGCTCACCAAAGCGGTGGGATACGCAGTATTTT CASSPKRWDTQYF
TRBJ1-1 - - TRBV7-9 TGTGCCAGCAGCCTTCTTTTACAGATGAACACTGAAGCTTTCTTT CASSLLLQMNTEAFF
TRBJ1-2 - - TRBV2 TGTGCCAGCAGTGAAATTCGGGGAGGCTACACCTTC CASSEIRGGYTF
TRBJ2-3 - TRBD2 TRBV9 TGTGCCAGCAGCGCTTACTGGGGGACTAGCGAGGCAGATACGCAGTATTTT CASSAYWGTSEADTQYF
TRBJ2-2 many TRBD2 TRBV10-3 TGTGCCATCAGTACTAGCGCGACCGGGGAGCTGTTTTTT CAISTSATGELFF
TRBJ2-4 - - TRBV7-9 TGTGCCAGCAGCTATGAGGGGACTGTGGGGAACATTCAGTACTTC CASSYEGTVGNIQYF
TRBJ2-2 - - TRBV5-6 TGTGCCAGCAGCTTGGGGACACTTACCGGGGAGCTGTTTTTT CASSLGTLTGELFF
TRBJ1-4 - - TRBV3-1/TRBV3-2 TGTGCCAGCAGCCACAAGTCAGGGGCGGTTGAAAAACTGTTTTTT CASSHKSGAVEKLFF